This T cell receptor beta chain was sequenced in a study of T cells in Graves' hyperthyroidism and ophthalmopathy. Study details: Peripheral blood was secured at the point of initial diagnosis, before any treatment.

Exclusion of patients followed from uncontrolled infection, other autoimmune disease, pregnancy or lactation. Based on clinical symptoms, serum thyroxine and TRAb, thyroid ultrasound and orbital computed tomography, diagnoses were reached. Fresh peripheral blood, around 9.3 ml of it, supplied the PBMCs. RNA transcripts served as the template for amplifying TCR beta CDR3 regions. Using the HTBI primer set, a first-round RT-PCR was run on the TCR CDR3. MiXCR, run by TCRdb on the multiplex PCR reads, gives a single entry per CDR3 protein. Of around 500,000 distinct CDR3 sequences in the sample, approximately 23% were seen once. Trimming left V 5 bases short and J 1 base short, with 19 bases between. The germline V gene has CDR1 SGHTA and CDR2 FQGNSA. This CDR3 is 17 amino acids long. This clonotype was seen only a few times.

The source is a woman between 70 and 85 years old with Graves' ophthalmopathy. This rearrangement joins TRBV7-2 to TRBJ2-3, with TRBD2 as a possible D gene (6 bases). The sequencing input was blood. The CDR3 coding sequence is TGTGCCAGCAGCCCCGGTCTTGGGCGGGAAGGCACAGATACGCAGTATTTT. It translates to CASSPGLGREGTDTQYF. The full variable domain, its missing parts supplied by reference TRBV7-2 and TRBJ2-3, is GAGVSQSPSNKVTEKGKDVELRCDPISGHTALYWYRQSLGQGLEFLIYFQGNSAPDKSGLPSDRFSAERTGGSVSTLTIQRTQQEDSAVYLCASSPGLGREGTDTQYFGPGTRLTVL.